A selection of T cell receptor beta chains follows, all from one sample in a study of vaccination effects on CD4 cells after COVID-19. TCRdb's copy holds only in-frame clones and misses some; the assay was immunoSEQ multiplex PCR. Of approximately 74,000 clones listed, approximately 74% are singletons. The antigens of these receptors remain unknown. This material consisted of CD4+ T cells from PBMCs cultured with HCoV-NL63 spike peptides, taken before COVID-19 vaccination. The receptors stem from a human donor who received a COVID-19 vaccine. CDR3s include the opening cysteine and the closing phenylalanine or tryptophan. A D gene is named only where the DNA matches it firmly. Size tells how often a clone was seen (once, few, many) or the class of an expanded clone, and some rows leave it out.

v_call: TRBV3-1/TRBV3-2
j_call: TRBJ2-6
d_call: .
clone_size: .
cdr3_length: 15
cdr3_nt: TGTGCCAGCAGCCAAGATGGAGGGGGTGCCAACGTCCTGACTTTC
cdr3_aa: CASSQDGGGANVLTF

v_call: TRBV10-3
j_call: TRBJ2-5
d_call: TRBD2
clone_size: .
cdr3_length: 16
cdr3_nt: TGTGCCATCAGCCCGGGTTTAGCGGGGATTAGAGAGACCCAGTACTTC
cdr3_aa: CAISPGLAGIRETQYF

v_call: TRBV18
j_call: TRBJ2-2
d_call: TRBD2
clone_size: .
cdr3_length: 17
cdr3_nt: TGTGCCAGCTCAAGAAGCCTAGCGGGGGGGCTCACCGGGGAGCTGTTTTTT
cdr3_aa: CASSRSLAGGLTGELFF

v_call: TRBV27
j_call: TRBJ1-2
d_call: .
clone_size: .
cdr3_length: 13
cdr3_nt: TGTGCCAGCAGTTTGGAGGGTAACTATGGCTACACCTTC
cdr3_aa: CASSLEGNYGYTF

v_call: TRBV3-1/TRBV3-2
j_call: TRBJ1-5
d_call: TRBD1
clone_size: once
cdr3_length: 16
cdr3_nt: TGTGCCAGCAGCCAAGATCCGCAGGGGGCGAGGCAGCCCCAGCATTTT
cdr3_aa: CASSQDPQGARQPQHF

v_call: TRBV19
j_call: TRBJ2-5
d_call: .
clone_size: .
cdr3_length: 14
cdr3_nt: TGTGCCAGTAGTATATCGGATAGCAAAGAGACCCAGTACTTC
cdr3_aa: CASSISDSKETQYF

v_call: TRBV5-1
j_call: TRBJ1-5
d_call: .
clone_size: .
cdr3_length: 13
cdr3_nt: TGCGCCACCCCAGGGGATATAGATCAGCCCCAGCATTTT
cdr3_aa: CATPGDIDQPQHF

v_call: TRBV7-2
j_call: TRBJ1-5
d_call: TRBD1
clone_size: .
cdr3_length: 17
cdr3_nt: TGTGCCAGCAGCGTCAACAGGGGCGAACTTCGTAATCAGCCCCAGCATTTT
cdr3_aa: CASSVNRGELRNQPQHF

v_call: TRBV7-2
j_call: TRBJ2-3
d_call: TRBD1
clone_size: .
cdr3_length: 17
cdr3_nt: TGTGCCAGCAGCTTACCCCCGACAGGGTTCAAGTCAGATACGCAGTATTTT
cdr3_aa: CASSLPPTGFKSDTQYF

v_call: TRBV14
j_call: TRBJ1-1
d_call: .
clone_size: .
cdr3_length: 13
cdr3_nt: TGTGCCAGCAGCCAAGGACGGAACACTGAAGCTTTCTTT
cdr3_aa: CASSQGRNTEAFF

v_call: TRBV7-3
j_call: TRBJ2-3
d_call: TRBD2
clone_size: .
cdr3_length: 18
cdr3_nt: TGTGCCAGCAGCTTAACTGCGGGGGGGGCACTCGGCACAGATACGCAGTATTTT
cdr3_aa: CASSLTAGGALGTDTQYF

v_call: TRBV7-8
j_call: TRBJ1-1
d_call: .
clone_size: .
cdr3_length: 19
cdr3_nt: TGTGCCAGCAGCTTAACACACAGATCACAGGGCTTGATGCTAACTGAAGCTTTCTTT
cdr3_aa: CASSLTHRSQGLMLTEAFF

v_call: TRBV24-1
j_call: TRBJ1-5
d_call: .
clone_size: .
cdr3_length: 14
cdr3_nt: TGTGCCACCAGTGATGGTGGACGTAATCAGCCCCAGCATTTT
cdr3_aa: CATSDGGRNQPQHF

v_call: TRBV29-1
j_call: TRBJ2-5
d_call: TRBD1
clone_size: .
cdr3_length: 18
cdr3_nt: TGCAGCGTTGCCCCCTTTACTAGACAGGGGAAATACCAAGAGACCCAGTACTTC
cdr3_aa: CSVAPFTRQGKYQETQYF

v_call: TRBV6-5
j_call: TRBJ1-1
d_call: .
clone_size: .
cdr3_length: 12
cdr3_nt: TGTGCCAGCAAGAGCGGGGTTTTGGGAGCTTTCTTT
cdr3_aa: CASKSGVLGAFF

v_call: TRBV10-3
j_call: TRBJ1-2
d_call: TRBD1
clone_size: once
cdr3_length: 14
cdr3_nt: TGTGCCATTATGAGGACAGGGCGTGATGGTGGCTACACCTTC
cdr3_aa: CAIMRTGRDGGYTF